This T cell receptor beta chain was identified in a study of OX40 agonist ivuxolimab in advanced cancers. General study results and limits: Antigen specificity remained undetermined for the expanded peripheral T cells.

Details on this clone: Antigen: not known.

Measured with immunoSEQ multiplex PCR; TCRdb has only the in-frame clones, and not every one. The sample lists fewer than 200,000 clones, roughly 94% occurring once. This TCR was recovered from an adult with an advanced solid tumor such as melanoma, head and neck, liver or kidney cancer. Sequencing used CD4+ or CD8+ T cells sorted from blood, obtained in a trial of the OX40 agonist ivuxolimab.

The CDR3 DNA sequence: TGCGCCAGCAGCTCCACAGGGGAGGGGTTGAACACTGAAGCTTTCTTT. As protein: CASSSTGEGLNTEAFF. V usage is TRBV5-1 and J usage is TRBJ1-1; 7 bases line up with TRBD1. The V and J ends lost 3 bases and 0 bases, in that order; junction bases with no gene match: 8. The CDR3 has 16 amino acids. Germline loops: CDR1 SGHRS, CDR2 YFSETQ. Looking up the rest from reference TRBV5-1 and TRBJ1-1 gives the full variable domain: KAGVTQTPRYLIKTRGQQVTLSCSPISGHRSVSWYQQTPGQGLQFLFEYFSETQRNKGNFPGRFSGRQFSNSRSEMNVSTLELGDSALYLCASSSTGEGLNTEAFFGQGTRLTVV.